This is a list of T cell receptor beta chains from one sample in a study of blood T cell repertoires in COVID-19. Assay used: immunoSEQ multiplex PCR; TCRdb lists only in-frame clones, some missing. In the table there are about 130,000 clones, about four fifths of which are singletons. The sequencing sample was made of peripheral blood. The origin of the receptors is a woman aged 55-70 years with acute or convalescent COVID-19. Each CDR3 is given with its conserved first and last residue. D genes are given only for firm matches. Size is stated for part of the rows, as once, few or many counts, or as a class when the clone is expanded.

D gene: TRBD1; J gene: TRBJ2-2; clone size: -; V gene: TRBV30; CDR3 DNA: TGTGCCTGGAAGGGCGATTGGGGACAGGGTGACACCGGGGAGCTGTTTTTT; CDR3 protein: CAWKGDWGQGDTGELFF
D gene: TRBD2; J gene: TRBJ2-1; clone size: -; V gene: TRBV4-1; CDR3 DNA: TGCGCCAGCAGTCACTGGACTAGCGGGGGGGACAATGAGCAGTTCTTC; CDR3 protein: CASSHWTSGGDNEQFF
D gene: -; J gene: TRBJ2-3; clone size: few; V gene: TRBV2; CDR3 DNA: TGTGCCAGCAGTGTATTACAGAGCACAGATACGCAGTATTTT; CDR3 protein: CASSVLQSTDTQYF
D gene: TRBD1; J gene: TRBJ2-5; clone size: -; V gene: TRBV5-1; CDR3 DNA: TGCGCCAGCAGCTGGAAACAGGGGGCGGGAGAGACCCAGTACTTC; CDR3 protein: CASSWKQGAGETQYF
D gene: -; J gene: TRBJ2-1; clone size: -; V gene: TRBV11-2; CDR3 DNA: TGTGCCAGCAGCCCTCGACTAGTTGGTGCGGAGCAGTTCTTC; CDR3 protein: CASSPRLVGAEQFF
D gene: -; J gene: TRBJ2-3; clone size: -; V gene: TRBV5-1; CDR3 DNA: TGCGCCAGCAGCTTGGGTACTTCCAGGGGCACAGATACGCAGTATTTT; CDR3 protein: CASSLGTSRGTDTQYF
D gene: -; J gene: TRBJ1-4; clone size: -; V gene: TRBV3-1/TRBV3-2; CDR3 DNA: TGTGCCAGCAGCCAAATGGTGCAGGAAAAACTGTTTTTT; CDR3 protein: CASSQMVQEKLFF
D gene: -; J gene: TRBJ2-1; clone size: -; V gene: TRBV29-1; CDR3 DNA: TGCAGCGCCGCAAGAGGGGGGGGTGAGCAGTTCTTC; CDR3 protein: CSAARGGGEQFF
D gene: -; J gene: TRBJ1-2; clone size: -; V gene: TRBV20-1; CDR3 DNA: TGCAGTGCTTCCAGGGGAGTCGAATACACCTTC; CDR3 protein: CSASRGVEYTF
D gene: TRBD1; J gene: TRBJ1-1; clone size: -; V gene: TRBV5-1; CDR3 DNA: TGCGCCAGCAGCGGACAGGGTGGGAACACTGAAGCTTTCTTT; CDR3 protein: CASSGQGGNTEAFF
D gene: TRBD1; J gene: TRBJ1-6; clone size: -; V gene: TRBV24-1; CDR3 DNA: TGTGCCACCGAGACAGGGGCAATACTCGGTTCACCCCTCCACTTT; CDR3 protein: CATETGAILGSPLHF
D gene: TRBD1; J gene: TRBJ2-2; clone size: -; V gene: TRBV9; CDR3 DNA: TGTGCCACACAGGGGATGAACACCGGGGAGCTGTTTTTT; CDR3 protein: CATQGMNTGELFF